A single sample gave rise to the 31 T cell receptor beta chains below, sequenced in a study of T cell responses to AZD1222 COVID-19 vaccine. Libraries were prepared by immunoSEQ multiplex PCR; TCRdb keeps only in-frame clonotypes and omits some of them. The table includes roughly 140,000 clones, around 89% detected once. The material sequenced was peripheral blood, taken on day 0 of AZD1222 vaccination. The source of these receptors is an adult in good health.

V usage is TRBV3-1 (or the pseudogene TRBV3-2) and J usage is TRBJ1-3; D uncertain. The CDR3 extends over 13 amino acids. Germline loops: CDR1 LGHDT, CDR2 YNNKEL (reference sequence). Between the trimmed V and J ends, which lost 5 bases and 6 bases, there was a span of 11 bases. The CDR3 nucleotides are TGTGCCAGCAGCTGGACTGGGGAAAACACCATATATTTT. It encodes CASSWTGENTIYF.

The sample holds one count of this clone. The rearrangement joins TRBV20-1 to TRBJ2-1; unclear D gene. V shed 1 base and J shed 7 bases, with 5 bases lying between them. Looked up from germline, CDR1 is DFQATT and CDR2 is SNEGSKA (reference sequence). The CDR3 is 11 amino acids. DNA for the CDR3: TGCAGTGCTAGAGTTCTAAATGAGCAGTTCTTC. Its translation: CSARVLNEQFF.

The genes are TRBV29-1 and TRBJ1-1; tentatively, D is TRBD1 (5 bases). V was trimmed by 7 bases and J by 2 bases, leaving 17 bases between them. CDR3 size: 14 residues. The germline V gene has CDR1 SQVTM and CDR2 ANQGSEA. The CDR3 DNA sequence: TGCAGCGGTGACCCGGGACCTTATAACACTGAAGCTTTCTTT. Encoded protein: CSGDPGPYNTEAFF.

The chain combines TRBV6-5 with TRBJ1-6; D possibly corresponds to TRBD1 (6 bases). With 4 bases removed from V and 3 bases from J, the gap between germline ends came to 10 bases. CDR3 length: 15 amino acids. CDR1 and CDR2 from the germline V gene are MNHEY and SVGAGI. DNA of the CDR3: TGTGCCAGCAGTTGGACAGCCCACTATAATTCACCCCTCCACTTT. It yields the protein CASSWTAHYNSPLHF.

The chain is built from TRBV6-6 and TRBJ1-2, with TRBD1 matching over 10 bases. With V trimmed by 7 bases and J by 3 bases, 11 bases remained unmatched. CDR1 is MNHNY and CDR2 is SVGAGI in the germline V gene (reference sequence). CDR3 length equals 16 residues. CDR3 residues: CASTIRQGALDYGYTF. The CDR3 DNA is TGTGCCAGCACCATTAGACAGGGGGCGCTGGACTATGGCTACACCTTC.

The chain links TRBV6-2 or TRBV6-3 to TRBJ1-2, with TRBD1 matching over 10 bases. Germline loops: CDR1 MNHEY, CDR2 SVGEGT. The CDR3 runs 15 residues. Trimming took 0 bases from V and 6 from J; bases not matched to a gene: 4. The CDR3 reads CASSYSWTGGNGYTF. CDR3 sequence (DNA): TGTGCCAGCAGTTACTCTTGGACAGGGGGGAATGGCTACACCTTC.

This clone was seen only once. The V gene is TRBV7-9, the J gene TRBJ1-2; perhaps TRBD1 as D (5 bases). V lost 4 bases and J 7 bases, leaving 16 bases between the germline ends. Per germline, CDR1 SEHNR and CDR2 FQNEAQ (reference sequence). The CDR3 runs 14 residues. The CDR3 coding sequence is TGTGCCAGCAGCTCGGACGGGACGGCCTTTGGCTACACCTTC. Its translation is CASSSDGTAFGYTF.

The genes are TRBV11-2 and TRBJ2-1; 11 positions agree with TRBD1. This CDR3 spans 16 amino acids. Germline V gives CDR1 SGHAT, CDR2 FQNNGV. V lost 5 bases, J lost 8 bases, and 11 bases stayed unmatched. The CDR3 nucleotides read TGTGCCAGCAGCCCCAGAGGGGGACAGGGGGTCGATGAGCAGTTCTTC. Translating it yields CASSPRGGQGVDEQFF.

The V call is TRBV11-2, the J call TRBJ2-3; no reliable D call. The CDR3 extends over 14 amino acids. CDR1 is SGHAT, CDR2 FQNNGV, per germline. V lost 5 bases, J lost 6 bases, and 15 bases lay in between. The CDR3 loop is CASSKTSIGDTQYF. The CDR3 DNA is TGTGCCAGCAGCAAAACATCGATAGGGGATACGCAGTATTTT.

The chain employs TRBV5-1 and TRBJ1-1; unclear D gene. Germline lookup yields CDR1 SGHRS and CDR2 YFSETQ. Trimming cost V 0 bases and J 4 bases, with 13 bases left between them. CDR3 length: 15 amino acids. CDR3 bases: TGCGCCAGCAGCTTGGACGGAGCATCGGGCACTGAAGCTTTCTTT. Its protein product is CASSLDGASGTEAFF.

A remark on this clone: Other DNA sequences in the same sample also yield this CDR3. The genes are TRBV3-1 (or the pseudogene TRBV3-2) and TRBJ1-2; D unclear. There are 12 residues in the CDR3. Germline loops: CDR1 LGHDT, CDR2 YNNKEL (reference sequence). V dropped 1 base and J dropped 2 bases, with 2 bases sitting between them. This CDR3 is CASSQGNYGYTF. The CDR3 bases are TGTGCCAGCAGCCAAGGGAACTATGGCTACACCTTC.

This clone was recorded a few times. The chain carries TRBV6-1 and TRBJ1-1, with TRBD1 matching 9 bases. CDR3 size: 18 residues. CDR1 MNHNS and CDR2 SASEGT come from the germline V gene. V lost 4 bases, J lost 0 bases, and 12 bases stayed unmatched. CDR3 residues: CASSAGVGTGFMNTEAFF. CDR3 nucleotides: TGTGCCAGCAGTGCAGGGGTCGGGACAGGGTTCATGAACACTGAAGCTTTCTTT.

This clone is a singleton in its sample. This chain connects TRBV12-3 or TRBV12-4 to TRBJ2-7, with D tentatively TRBD1 (5 bases). This CDR3 region has 13 residues. Trimming took off 5 bases at V and 12 bases at J, with 20 bases between the two ends. The CDR3 bases are TGTGCCAGCAGTGATCAACCACAGGTACCACCGTACTTC. Translating gives CASSDQPQVPPYF.

CDR3 in amino acids: CASSFREDNQPQHF. Here the CDR3 DNA reads TGTGCCAGCTCATTCCGGGAAGATAATCAGCCCCAGCATTTT. The chain carries TRBV18 and TRBJ1-5; D is unresolved. The CDR3 consists of 14 residues. Between the trimmed V and J ends, which lost 5 bases and 4 bases, there was a span of 12 bases. Germline values: CDR1 KGHSH, CDR2 LQKENI.

The rearrangement links TRBV4-1 to TRBJ1-4; D might be TRBD1 (5 bases). Per the germline V gene, CDR1 is MGHRA and CDR2 is YSYEKL. The V gene lost 1 base and the J gene lost 8 bases, with 17 bases spanning the gap. This CDR3 spans 16 amino acids. The CDR3 here is CASSQVSGGDGEKLFF. Here the CDR3 DNA reads TGCGCCAGCAGCCAAGTTAGTGGGGGAGACGGCGAAAAACTGTTTTTT.

This sequence joins TRBV19 and TRBJ1-2, with D perhaps TRBD1 (5 bases). The CDR3 runs to 16 residues. CDR1 is LNHDA and CDR2 is SQIVND in the germline V gene (reference sequence). Trimming left V 6 bases short and J 3 bases short, with 20 bases between. CDR3 nucleotides: TGTGCCAGTAGGACCTGGGGCGACGGGGATGACTATGGCTACACCTTC. It is translated as CASRTWGDGDDYGYTF. Full variable domain (remainder filled in from reference TRBV19 and TRBJ1-2): DGGITQSPKYLFRKEGQNVTLSCEQNLNHDAMYWYRQDPGQGLRLIYYSQIVNDFQKGDIAEGYSVSREKKESFPLTVTSAQKNPTAFYLCASRTWGDGDDYGYTFGSGTRLTVV.

The chain is built from TRBV7-3 and TRBJ1-1; 8 bases match TRBD1. Per germline, CDR1 SGHTA and CDR2 FQGTGA. Germline trimming cut 5 bases from V and 0 bases from J; bases unmatched to any gene: 17. The CDR3 loop spans 19 amino acids. CDR3 sequence (DNA): TGTGCCAGCAGCAACAATCCCCTCCGACAGGGGATCTTGAACACTGAAGCTTTCTTT. This codes for CASSNNPLRQGILNTEAFF.

The V call is TRBV30, the J call TRBJ1-4, with 10 bases matching TRBD1. The V segment lost 3 bases and the J segment 10 bases; nucleotides outside the gene matches: 5. CDR3 size: 13 residues. CDR1 is GTSNPN and CDR2 is SVGIG in the germline V gene (reference sequence). CDR3 in amino acids: CAWSPGQGVKLFF. The CDR3 nucleotides are TGTGCCTGGAGCCCTGGACAGGGGGTAAAACTGTTTTTT.

The chain uses TRBV18 and TRBJ2-2; D possibly corresponds to TRBD1 (6 bases). The germline gives CDR1 KGHSH, CDR2 LQKENI. CDR3 size: 14 residues. The ends were cut back, 5 bases at V and 5 bases at J, with 12 bases in the middle. The CDR3 sequence: CASSSFTGTGELFF. Here the CDR3 DNA reads TGTGCCAGCTCATCCTTTACAGGGACCGGGGAGCTGTTTTTT.

This clone has just one count. The chain carries TRBV9 and TRBJ2-6; D ambiguous. The V and J ends lost 0 bases and 0 bases respectively, with 4 bases between them. CDR1 is SGDLS, CDR2 YYNGEE, per germline. The CDR3 length is 15 residues. CDR3: CASSVVSSGANVLTF. For the CDR3, the DNA is TGTGCCAGCAGCGTAGTCAGCTCTGGGGCCAACGTCCTGACTTTC.

V and J are TRBV19 and TRBJ2-7; 8 bases agree with TRBD2. The CDR3 consists of 14 residues. CDR1 is LNHDA, CDR2 SQIVND, per germline (reference sequence). V lost 6 bases and J lost 3; bases outside the gene matches: 7. The CDR3, as DNA: TGTGCCAGTAGACTTGCGGGGGGCGGCTACGAGCAGTACTTC. As protein: CASRLAGGGYEQYF.

The V gene is TRBV21-1, the J gene TRBJ2-1; TRBD2, the table's D call, was not compared with the DNA. TRBV21-1 is designated a pseudogene. This CDR3 is built from 18 residues. The CDR3 DNA sequence: TGTGCCAGCAGCAAAGGCCGGGATCCCAATTGCCCCGCCAATGAGCAGTTCTTC. The encoded protein is CASSKGRDPNCPANEQFF.

The chain is built from TRBV10-2 and TRBJ1-4; weak D call: TRBD1 (6 bases). Looked up from germline, CDR1 is WSHSY and CDR2 is SAAADI. With 6 bases removed from V and 8 bases from J, the gap between germline ends came to 16 bases. The CDR3 has 14 residues. CDR3 sequence: CASSPTGKGEKLFF. CDR3 sequence (DNA): TGCGCCAGCAGCCCGACAGGAAAAGGAGAAAAACTGTTTTTT.

The chain is built from TRBV11-2 and TRBJ1-2; D is unresolved. The CDR3 covers 13 residues. V shed 1 base and J shed 5 bases, with 8 bases lying between them. The germline V gene encodes CDR1 SGHAT and CDR2 FQNNGV. The CDR3 loop reads CASSLAGSYGYTF. CDR3 nucleotide sequence: TGTGCCAGCAGCTTAGCCGGCAGTTATGGCTACACCTTC.

The chain joins TRBV19 to TRBJ2-5; 11 nucleotides line up with TRBD2. The J segment lost 4 bases and the V segment lost 6 bases, leaving 7 bases of the junction unmatched. The length of the CDR3 is 15 residues. Germline loops: CDR1 LNHDA, CDR2 SQIVND (reference sequence). The CDR3 region is CASRSITSGGETQYF. The CDR3 nucleotides are TGTGCCAGTAGGAGTATTACTAGCGGGGGAGAGACCCAGTACTTC.

This chain uses TRBV5-1 with TRBJ2-3; D is uncertain. Trimming left V 4 bases short and J 4 bases short, with 10 bases between. CDR1 SGHRS and CDR2 YFSETQ come from the germline V gene. The CDR3 is made up of 13 amino acids. The CDR3: CASSLDLADTQYF. As DNA, the CDR3 is TGCGCCAGCAGCCTGGACCTTGCAGATACGCAGTATTTT.

This clone is labeled medium-sized. The chain uses TRBV2 and TRBJ2-3; no clear D. The CDR3 spans 13 residues. Deletions cut 7 bases from V and 2 bases from J, with 10 bases between. Germline loops: CDR1 SNHLY, CDR2 FYNNEI. The CDR3 bases are TGTGCCAGCAAAAAGGATTACACAGATACGCAGTATTTT. As protein: CASKKDYTDTQYF.

The V gene is TRBV3-1 (or the pseudogene TRBV3-2), the J gene TRBJ2-1; TRBD1 matches at 7 bases. CDR1 is LGHDT, CDR2 YNNKEL, per germline (reference sequence). The V gene end was trimmed by 0 bases and the J gene end by 15 bases; junction bases not matched to a gene: 11. This CDR3 is 14 amino acids long. The CDR3 region is CASSQEGGFARAFF. The DNA for the CDR3 is TGTGCCAGCAGCCAAGAAGGGGGCTTTGCGCGTGCGTTCTTC.

The chain combines TRBV9 with TRBJ1-2; D unresolved. Trimming stripped 3 bases from V and 4 bases from J, with 16 bases between. The CDR3 is 15 amino acids. CDR1 is SGDLS and CDR2 is YYNGEE in the germline V gene. CDR3 DNA sequence: TGTGCCAGCAGCGCGGCCGCGCCTTCATTCTATGGCTACACCTTC. Protein product: CASSAAAPSFYGYTF.

The chain is built from TRBV28 and TRBJ1-6; TRBD1 matches 10 bases. The junction had 5 bases not matched to a gene; V was cut back by 4 bases and J by 8 bases. Per the germline V gene, CDR1 is MDHEN and CDR2 is SYDVKM. This CDR3 contains 15 residues. The CDR3 reads CASSSPGTGDSPLHF. In nucleotides, the CDR3 is TGTGCCAGCAGTTCCCCCGGGACAGGGGATTCACCCCTCCACTTT.

CDR3 protein: CAIKKAAGSTDTQYF. The CDR3 nucleotides read TGTGCCATCAAAAAGGCGGCGGGGAGCACAGATACGCAGTATTTT. The J gene is TRBJ2-3, the V gene TRBV27; possible D gene TRBD2, 6 bases. V lost 10 bases to trimming and J lost 0 bases, with 17 bases between them. There are 15 residues in the CDR3. CDR1 is MNHEY, CDR2 SMNVEV, per germline (reference sequence).